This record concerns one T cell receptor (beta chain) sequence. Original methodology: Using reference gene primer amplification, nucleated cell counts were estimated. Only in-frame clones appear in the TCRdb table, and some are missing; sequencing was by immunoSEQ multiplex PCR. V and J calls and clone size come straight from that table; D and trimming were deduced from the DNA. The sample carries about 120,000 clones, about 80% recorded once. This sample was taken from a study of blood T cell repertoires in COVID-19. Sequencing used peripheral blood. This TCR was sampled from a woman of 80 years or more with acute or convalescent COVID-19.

CDR3 DNA: TGTGCCAGTAGTATAGCTAGCGGGAGCCACGAGCAGTACTTC. This codes for CASSIASGSHEQYF. The chain combines TRBV19 with TRBJ2-7; 10 bases fit TRBD2. With V trimmed by 1 base and J by 5 bases, 2 bases remained unmatched. Germline-derived CDR1 and CDR2 are LNHDA and SQIVND (reference sequence). The CDR3 loop spans 14 amino acids.